The source of this T cell receptor (beta chain) is a study of beta chain features in type 1 diabetes. TCRB transcripts that were expressed got sequenced, as all of the isolated RNA had been reverse transcribed. The protocol was immunoSEQ multiplex PCR, while the TCRdb copy is restricted to in-frame clones and leaves out a portion. The sample contains 250,000 to 350,000 clones, roughly 9.6% of which appear only once. Germline loops: CDR1 SGHDT, CDR2 YYEEEE. The V gene lost 4 bases and the J gene lost 8 bases, with 25 bases spanning the gap. The CDR3 is 16 residues long. This clone was counted between two and nine times.

J is TRBJ2-7 and V is TRBV5-6, with TRBD2 as a possible D gene (5 bases). The sample consisted of naive CD4+ T cells from blood. The receptor was isolated from a woman in her twenties or thirties in good health. CDR3 coding DNA: TGTGCCAGCAGCGGGGAGCAGGTGACTCCTACGAGAAAGCAGTACTTC. Its translation is CASSGEQVTPTRKQYF.